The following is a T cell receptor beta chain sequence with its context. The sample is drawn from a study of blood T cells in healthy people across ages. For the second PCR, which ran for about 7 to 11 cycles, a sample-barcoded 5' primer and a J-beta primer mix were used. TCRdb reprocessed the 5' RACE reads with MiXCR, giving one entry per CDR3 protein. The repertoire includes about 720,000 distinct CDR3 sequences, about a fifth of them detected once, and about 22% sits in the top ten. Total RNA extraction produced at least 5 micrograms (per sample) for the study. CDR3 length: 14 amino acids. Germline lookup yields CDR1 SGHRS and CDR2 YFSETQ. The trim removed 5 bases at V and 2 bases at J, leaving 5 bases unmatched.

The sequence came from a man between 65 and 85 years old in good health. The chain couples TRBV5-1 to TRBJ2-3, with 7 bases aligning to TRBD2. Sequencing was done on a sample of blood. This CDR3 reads CASRSSGPTDTQYF. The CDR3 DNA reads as TGCGCCAGCAGATCTAGCGGCCCCACAGATACGCAGTATTTT.